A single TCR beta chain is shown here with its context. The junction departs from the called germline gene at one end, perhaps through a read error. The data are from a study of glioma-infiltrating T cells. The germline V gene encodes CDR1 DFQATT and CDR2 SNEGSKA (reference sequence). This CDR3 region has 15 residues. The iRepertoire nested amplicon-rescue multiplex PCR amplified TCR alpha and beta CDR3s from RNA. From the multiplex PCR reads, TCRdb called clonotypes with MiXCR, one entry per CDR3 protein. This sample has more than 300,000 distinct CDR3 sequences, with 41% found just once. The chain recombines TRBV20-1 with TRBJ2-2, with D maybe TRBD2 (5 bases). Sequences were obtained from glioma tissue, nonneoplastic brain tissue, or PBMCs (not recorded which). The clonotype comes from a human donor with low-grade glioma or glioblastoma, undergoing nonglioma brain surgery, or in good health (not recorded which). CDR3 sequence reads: CSASYPLRNTGELLF. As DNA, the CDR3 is TGCAGTGCTAGCTACCCACTGCGCAACACCGGGGAGCTGCTTTTT.